A single sample is the source of the 27 T cell receptor beta chains below, sequenced in a study of response to subunit inactivated influenza vaccine. TCRdb fed the RT-PCR reads into MiXCR, producing one record per CDR3 protein. This sample has around 710,000 distinct CDR3 sequences, with 11% to 15% found just once. This sample comprised PBMCs from blood, obtained approximately 15 days before vaccination. The receptors derive from a man aged 50-60 years who received an inactivated influenza vaccine.

The rearrangement links TRBV5-1 to TRBJ2-1; D unresolved. The CDR3 length is 15 residues. The germline V and J ends were trimmed by 6 bases and 0 bases, with 13 bases remaining between them. Germline V CDR1 and CDR2: SGHRS, YFSETQ. DNA for the CDR3: TGCGCCAGCACAGCCGACGGCTACTCCTACAATGAGCAGTTCTTC. Translation gives CASTADGYSYNEQFF.

The V and J genes are TRBV12-3 or TRBV12-4 and TRBJ2-5, with TRBD2 matching over 7 bases. This CDR3 comprises 12 residues. The J segment lost 8 bases and the V segment lost 5 bases, leaving 5 bases of the junction unmatched. The CDR3 nucleotides read TGTGCCAGCAGTACGGGAGGTACAACCCAGTACTTC. It translates to CASSTGGTTQYF.

The chain is built from TRBV19 and TRBJ2-5; the D is unclear. V dropped 3 bases and J dropped 0 bases, with 2 bases sitting between them. The CDR3 sequence is 12 residues long. The V gene's germline CDR1 is LNHDA and CDR2 SQIVND (reference sequence). The CDR3 DNA reads TGTGCCAGTAGTATGAACCAAGAGACCCAGTACTTC. Residues: CASSMNQETQYF. The full variable domain, in which reference TRBV19 and TRBJ2-5 provide the parts outside the CDR3, is DGGITQSPKYLFRKEGQNVTLSCEQNLNHDAMYWYRQDPGQGLRLIYYSQIVNDFQKGDIAEGYSVSREKKESFPLTVTSAQKNPTAFYLCASSMNQETQYFGPGTRLLVL.

The chain employs TRBV5-1 and TRBJ2-6; D perhaps matches TRBD1 (6 bases). The germline V and J ends were trimmed by 5 bases and 0 bases, with 12 bases remaining between them. The CDR3 runs 16 residues. The germline gives CDR1 SGHRS, CDR2 YFSETQ. The CDR3 coding sequence is TGCGCCAGCAGTTCCCAGGGGATCTCTGGGGCCAACGTCCTGACTTTC. Translated: CASSSQGISGANVLTF.

The chain couples TRBV12-3 or TRBV12-4 to TRBJ2-5, with a possible D match to TRBD2 (5 bases). The V gene lost 3 bases and the J gene lost 5 bases, with 13 bases spanning the gap. The CDR3 loop spans 14 amino acids. CDR3 nucleotide sequence: TGTGCCAGCAGTTTTCTAGGAGGCGGGGAGACCCAGTACTTC. It yields the protein CASSFLGGGETQYF.

At least ten counts were recorded for this clonotype. The chain has TRBV6-5 and TRBJ2-1, with 7 bases matching TRBD1. The germline V gene has CDR1 MNHEY and CDR2 SVGAGI. Germline trimming cut 5 bases from V and 0 bases from J; bases unmatched to any gene: 7. The CDR3 covers 16 residues. This chain's CDR3 is CASSMNRGRSYNEQFF. DNA of the CDR3: TGTGCCAGCAGTATGAACAGGGGACGCTCCTACAATGAGCAGTTCTTC.

This clonotype was recorded many times. One junction end disagrees with the germline gene, perhaps due to a read error. The CDR3 DNA follows: TGTGCCAGCAGTTTAGCTGCGCGGAACACCGGGGAGCTGTTTTTT. Residues: CASSLAARNTGELFF. The chain carries TRBV5-1 and TRBJ2-2, with D unresolved. The CDR3 loop spans 15 amino acids. Germline V gives CDR1 SGHRS, CDR2 YFSETQ.

There are a few counts of this clonotype. The rearrangement joins TRBV11-2 to TRBJ2-6; TRBD2 agrees at 12 bases. Germline values: CDR1 SGHAT, CDR2 FQNNGV. This CDR3 is built from 19 residues. The junction had 7 bases not matched to a gene; V was cut back by 4 bases and J by 0 bases. CDR3 nucleotide sequence: TGTGCCAGCAGCTACCAGACTAGCGGGAGAGCCTCTGGGGCCAACGTCCTGACTTTC. It is translated as CASSYQTSGRASGANVLTF.

The chain uses TRBV30 and TRBJ1-3, with D possibly matching TRBD1 (5 bases). Germline CDR1 GTSNPN, CDR2 SVGIG (reference sequence). The CDR3 is 14 amino acids. V lost 4 bases, J lost 2 bases, and 12 bases lay in between. The CDR3 coding sequence is TGTGCCTGGATATGGGGCTCGGCTGGAAACACCATATATTTT. Amino acid sequence: CAWIWGSAGNTIYF.

The J gene is TRBJ2-1, the V gene TRBV6-1; 7 bases align to TRBD1. With 5 bases clipped from V and 10 bases from J, the junction kept 14 bases outside the gene matches. Germline CDR1 reads MNHNS; CDR2 reads SASEGT. There are 15 residues in the CDR3. This chain's CDR3 is CASSRAGTDSPEQFF. In DNA, the CDR3 is TGTGCCAGCAGTCGAGCCGGGACAGATTCCCCCGAGCAGTTCTTC.

This clonotype turned up a few times. The chain uses TRBV30 and TRBJ2-7; possible D gene TRBD1, 5 bases. This CDR3 has 13 amino acids. The V and J ends lost 2 bases and 1 base respectively, with 9 bases between them. Germline CDR1 and CDR2: GTSNPN and SVGIG (reference sequence). In nucleotides, the CDR3 is TGTGCCTGGAGTCTAGGACATTCCTACGAGCAGTACTTC. It yields the protein CAWSLGHSYEQYF.

This chain joins TRBV5-5 and TRBJ1-4; 12 bases agree with TRBD1. From germline, CDR1 is SGHKS and CDR2 YYEKEE (reference sequence). CDR3 length equals 16 residues. The trim removed 4 bases at V and 8 bases at J, leaving 9 bases unmatched. CDR3 in amino acids: CASSPGTGGPAEKLFF. In DNA, the CDR3 is TGTGCCAGCAGCCCGGGGACAGGGGGCCCAGCAGAAAAACTGTTTTTT.

There are a few counts of this clonotype. The chain combines TRBV5-1 with TRBJ1-3, with D maybe TRBD1 (5 bases). CDR3 size: 16 residues. Germline V gene sequence: CDR1 SGHRS, CDR2 YFSETQ. V lost 4 bases, J lost 4 bases, and 18 bases lay in between. DNA for the CDR3: TGCGCCAGCAGCCCGGGACTGCAGCCATCGGGAAACACCATATATTTT. It codes for CASSPGLQPSGNTIYF.

This clonotype was observed a handful of times. The gene calls are TRBV10-3 and TRBJ1-6; a possible D gene is TRBD1 (5 bases). The CDR3 runs 15 residues. Between the trimmed V and J ends, which lost 4 bases and 8 bases, there was a span of 15 bases. Germline V lookup: CDR1 ENHRY, CDR2 SYGVKD. The CDR3 reads CAISVARAGDSPLHF. CDR3 DNA: TGTGCCATCAGTGTGGCCAGGGCTGGGGATTCACCCCTCCACTTT.

The chain links TRBV4-3 to TRBJ2-1; D is perhaps TRBD1 or TRBD2 (6 bases each). Germline V lookup: CDR1 LGHNA, CDR2 YSLEER. There are 14 residues in the CDR3. The V gene lost 3 bases and the J gene lost 8 bases, with 14 bases spanning the gap. The CDR3 loop reads CASSQTIRGHEQFF. Written as DNA, the CDR3 is TGCGCCAGCAGCCAGACTATCCGGGGGCATGAGCAGTTCTTC.

CDR3 protein: CASRPYREGQETQYF. CDR3 coding DNA: TGTGCCAGCAGGCCTTACAGGGAGGGCCAAGAGACCCAGTACTTC. The genes are TRBV6-2 or TRBV6-3 and TRBJ2-5; D may be TRBD2 (7 bases). CDR3 length: 15 residues. The germline V gene has CDR1 MNHEY and CDR2 SVGEGT. The V gene lost 6 bases and the J gene lost 1 base, with 15 bases spanning the gap.

This clonotype was seen many times. The rearrangement joins TRBV7-2 to TRBJ2-1; 7 nucleotides align to TRBD2. Per germline, CDR1 SGHTA and CDR2 FQGNSA. This CDR3 region has 14 residues. V was clipped by 6 bases and J by 7 bases; unmatched bases: 9. The CDR3 bases are TGTGCCAGCAGAGAAAGCGGGATTTATAATGAGCAGTTCTTC. Amino acids: CASRESGIYNEQFF.

This chain joins TRBV11-3 and TRBJ2-1, with 10 bases identical to TRBD2. The CDR3 is 15 amino acids. CDR1 and CDR2 from the germline V gene are SGHNT and YENEEA. V dropped 3 bases and J dropped 7; count of bases not matched to a gene: 6. The CDR3 region has the DNA TGTGCCAGCAGCTTGACAGCGGGGGGGCTTAATGAGCAGTTCTTC. Translation: CASSLTAGGLNEQFF.

V is TRBV11-3 and J is TRBJ2-3; D tentatively reads TRBD1 or TRBD2 (5 bases each). Trimming cost V 0 bases and J 0 bases, with 10 bases left between them. This CDR3 comprises 16 residues. Germline assignment: CDR1 SGHNT and CDR2 YENEEA. CDR3 coding DNA: TGTGCCAGCAGCTTAGATGGGACCGATAGCACAGATACGCAGTATTTT. Its translation is CASSLDGTDSTDTQYF.

The chain combines TRBV2 with TRBJ2-7; D is undetermined. Trimming stripped 0 bases from V and 5 bases from J, with 8 bases between. CDR1 and CDR2 from the germline V gene are SNHLY and FYNNEI. This CDR3 is built from 13 residues. The CDR3 loop reads CASSEAPFDEQYF. In DNA form, the CDR3 reads TGTGCCAGCAGTGAAGCCCCCTTCGACGAGCAGTACTTC.

In its sample, this clonotype was seen a few times. The genes are TRBV11-1 and TRBJ1-3; D possibly corresponds to TRBD1 (5 bases). Germline V gene data show CDR1 as SGHAT and CDR2 as FQDESV (reference sequence). The CDR3 consists of 19 residues. Deletions cut 4 bases from V and 4 bases from J, with 26 bases between. As DNA, the CDR3 is TGTGCCAGCAGCTCGCGGTCGGCAGGGACCTTGGGGCGGGGAAACACCATATATTTT. Encoded protein: CASSSRSAGTLGRGNTIYF. Variable domain in full (rest from reference TRBV11-1 and TRBJ1-3): EAEVAQSPRYKITEKSQAVAFWCDPISGHATLYWYRQILGQGPELLVQFQDESVVDDSQLPKDRFSAERLKGVDSTLKIQPAELGDSAMYLCASSSRSAGTLGRGNTIYFGEGSWLTVV.

This clonotype was counted between two and nine times. CDR3 protein: CASSLQQGLNTEAFF. For the CDR3, the DNA is TGTGCCAGCAGCCTCCAACAGGGGTTGAACACTGAAGCTTTCTTT. This sequence joins TRBV9 and TRBJ1-1, with 7 bases identical to TRBD1. V lost 4 bases and J lost 0; bases outside the gene matches: 6. The CDR3 runs 15 residues. Germline assignment: CDR1 SGDLS and CDR2 YYNGEE.

This clonotype was seen at least ten times. The chain links TRBV4-1 to TRBJ2-7; maybe TRBD2 (5 bases). The germline V gene has CDR1 MGHRA and CDR2 YSYEKL. The germline V and J ends were trimmed by 1 base and 3 bases, with 10 bases remaining between them. The CDR3 runs 14 residues. CDR3 in amino acids: CASSQVPGYYEQYF. The DNA of the CDR3 is TGCGCCAGCAGCCAAGTTCCGGGGTACTACGAGCAGTACTTC.

This clonotype was detected a few times. The chain carries TRBV6-1 and TRBJ1-5; TRBD1 matches at 10 bases. Germline CDR1 is MNHNS and CDR2 is SASEGT. The CDR3 extends over 16 amino acids. With V trimmed by 5 bases and J by 4 bases, 8 bases remained unmatched. The CDR3 bases are TGTGCCAGCAGTATCAGACAGGGGGCGAATAATCAGCCCCAGCATTTT. Encoded protein: CASSIRQGANNQPQHF.

A few counts support this clonotype. The chain has TRBV7-2 and TRBJ1-2, with D unclear. The V gene's germline CDR1 is SGHTA and CDR2 FQGNSA. The V end lost 7 bases, the J end lost 3 bases, and 12 bases lay between the germline ends. The CDR3 covers 13 residues. This CDR3 is CASNPIVDYGYTF. The CDR3 DNA reads as TGTGCCAGCAACCCGATAGTAGACTATGGCTACACCTTC.

This clonotype was detected only a few times. The rearrangement links TRBV28 to TRBJ2-7; TRBD2 matches at 9 bases. From germline, CDR1 is MDHEN and CDR2 SYDVKM. The CDR3 runs 15 residues. Germline trimming cut 2 bases from V and 4 bases from J; bases unmatched to any gene: 6. The CDR3 loop reads CASSLSMREGYEQYF. As DNA, the CDR3 is TGTGCCAGCAGTTTAAGTATGCGGGAGGGGTACGAGCAGTACTTC.

The table lists this clonotype with a few counts. CDR3 coding DNA: TGTGCCAGCAGTTTCATGGGGTCTTCAGGAAACACCATATATTTT. Translation: CASSFMGSSGNTIYF. This chain connects TRBV12-3 or TRBV12-4 to TRBJ1-3; no firm D call. V dropped 3 bases and J dropped 4 bases, with 13 bases sitting between them. CDR3 size: 15 residues.